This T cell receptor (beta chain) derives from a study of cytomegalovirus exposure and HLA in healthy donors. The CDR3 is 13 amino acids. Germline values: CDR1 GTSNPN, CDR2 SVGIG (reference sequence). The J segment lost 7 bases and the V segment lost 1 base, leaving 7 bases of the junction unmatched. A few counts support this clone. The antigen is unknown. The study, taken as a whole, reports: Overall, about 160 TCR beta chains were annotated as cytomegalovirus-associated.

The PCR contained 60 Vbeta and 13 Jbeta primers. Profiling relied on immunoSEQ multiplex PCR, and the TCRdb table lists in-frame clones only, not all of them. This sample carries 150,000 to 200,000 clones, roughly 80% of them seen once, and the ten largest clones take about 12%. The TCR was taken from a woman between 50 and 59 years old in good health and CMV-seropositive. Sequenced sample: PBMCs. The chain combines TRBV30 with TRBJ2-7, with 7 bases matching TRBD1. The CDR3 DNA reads TGTGCCTGGAGTGCCGACAGGGTATCGGAGCAGTACTTC. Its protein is CAWSADRVSEQYF.